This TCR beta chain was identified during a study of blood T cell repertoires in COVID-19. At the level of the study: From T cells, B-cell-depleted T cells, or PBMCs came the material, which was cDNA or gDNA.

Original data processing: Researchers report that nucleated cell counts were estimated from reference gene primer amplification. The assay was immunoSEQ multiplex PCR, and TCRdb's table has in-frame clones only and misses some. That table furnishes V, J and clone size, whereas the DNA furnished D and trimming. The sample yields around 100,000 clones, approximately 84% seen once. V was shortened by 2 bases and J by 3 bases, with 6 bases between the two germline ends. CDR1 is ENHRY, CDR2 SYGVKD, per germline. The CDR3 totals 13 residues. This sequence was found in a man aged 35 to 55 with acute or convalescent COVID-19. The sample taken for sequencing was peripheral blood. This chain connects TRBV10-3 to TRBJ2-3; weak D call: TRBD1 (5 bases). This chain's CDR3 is CAISERGTDTQYF. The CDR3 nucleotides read TGTGCCATCAGTGAGAGGGGAACAGATACGCAGTATTTT.